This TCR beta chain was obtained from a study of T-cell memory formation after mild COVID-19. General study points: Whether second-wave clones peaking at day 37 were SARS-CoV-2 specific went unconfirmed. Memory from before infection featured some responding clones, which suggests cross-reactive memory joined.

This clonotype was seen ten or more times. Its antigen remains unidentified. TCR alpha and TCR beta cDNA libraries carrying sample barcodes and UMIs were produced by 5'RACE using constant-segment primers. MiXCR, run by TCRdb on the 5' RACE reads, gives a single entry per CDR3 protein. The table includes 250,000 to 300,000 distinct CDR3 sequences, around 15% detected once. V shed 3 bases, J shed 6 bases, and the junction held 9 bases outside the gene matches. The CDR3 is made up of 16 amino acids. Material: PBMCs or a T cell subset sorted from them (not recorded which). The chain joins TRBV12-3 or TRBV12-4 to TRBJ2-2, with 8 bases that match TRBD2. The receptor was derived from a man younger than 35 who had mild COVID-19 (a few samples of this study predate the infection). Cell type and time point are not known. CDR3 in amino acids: CASSFSGTSGAGELFF. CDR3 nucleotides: TGTGCCAGCAGTTTCTCCGGGACTAGTGGTGCCGGGGAGCTGTTTTTT.